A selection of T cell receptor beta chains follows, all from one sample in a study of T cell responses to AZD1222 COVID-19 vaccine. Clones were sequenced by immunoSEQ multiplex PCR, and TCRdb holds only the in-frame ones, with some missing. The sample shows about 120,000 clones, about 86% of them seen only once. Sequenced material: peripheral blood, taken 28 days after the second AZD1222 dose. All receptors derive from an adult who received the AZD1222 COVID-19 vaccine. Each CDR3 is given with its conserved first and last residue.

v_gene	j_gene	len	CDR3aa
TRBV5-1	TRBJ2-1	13	CASSVTGLNEQFF
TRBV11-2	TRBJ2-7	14	CASSLAGGSYEQYF
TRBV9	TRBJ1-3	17	CASSDSGAQGAGNTIYF
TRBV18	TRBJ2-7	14	CASSPQHSTYEQYF
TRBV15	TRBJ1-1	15	CATSRGGGAATEAFF
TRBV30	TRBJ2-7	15	CAWRRATSGDFAGYF
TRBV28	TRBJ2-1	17	CASSFLGGSTLYNEQFF
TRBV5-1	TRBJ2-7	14	CASSRSGEAYEQYF
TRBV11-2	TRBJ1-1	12	CASSPGGPEAFF
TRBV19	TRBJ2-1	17	CASRVRLRGRDYNEQFF
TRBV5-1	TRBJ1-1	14	CASSSDGPNTEAFF
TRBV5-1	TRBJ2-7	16	CASSLVPGQGRYEQYF
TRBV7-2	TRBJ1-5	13	CASSRGGDQPQHF
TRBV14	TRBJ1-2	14	CASSPGQGFYGYTF
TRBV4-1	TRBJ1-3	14	CASSRGQGENTIYF
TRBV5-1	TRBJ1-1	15	CASSLYDGGNTEAFF
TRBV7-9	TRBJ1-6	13	CASGLPGGGALHF
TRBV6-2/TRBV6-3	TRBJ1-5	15	CASSKGAGAGQPQHF
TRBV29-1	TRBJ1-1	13	CSVGGVGNTEAFF
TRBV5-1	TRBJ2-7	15	CASSSTSGGAYEQYF
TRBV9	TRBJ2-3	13	CASSVAFTDTQYF
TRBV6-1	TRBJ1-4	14	CASSESTARKGLFF
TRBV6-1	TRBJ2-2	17	CASSDFRGGSNTGELFF
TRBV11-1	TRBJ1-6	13	CASSLDRGSPLHF
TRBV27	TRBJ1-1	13	CASRGLGMLEAFF
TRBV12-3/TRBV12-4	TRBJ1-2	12	CASNSPSGGYTF
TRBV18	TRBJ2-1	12	CASSPGNNEQFF
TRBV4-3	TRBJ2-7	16	CASSQDPGGGAHEQYF
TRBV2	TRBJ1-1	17	CASSPGPTAVQNTEAFF
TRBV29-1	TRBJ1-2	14	CSVEVGGSNYGYTF
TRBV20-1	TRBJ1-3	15	CSASLGQSSGNTIYF
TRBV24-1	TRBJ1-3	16	CATNERDRGPGNTIYF
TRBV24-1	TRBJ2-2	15	CATSASGAARGELFF
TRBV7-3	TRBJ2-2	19	CASSLAASGGSINTGELFF
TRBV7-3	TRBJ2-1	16	CASSFRRLAGYNEQFF
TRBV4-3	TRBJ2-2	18	CASSHLGLAGANTGELFF
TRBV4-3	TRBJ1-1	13	CASSPGLRTEAFF
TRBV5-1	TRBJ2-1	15	CASTVDRSSYNEQFF
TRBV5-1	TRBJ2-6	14	CASSFDSGANVLTF
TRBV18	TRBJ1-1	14	CASSRGQGNTEAFF
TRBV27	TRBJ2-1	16	CASSLYSGGRRNEQFF
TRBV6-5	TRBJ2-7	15	CASRTSRDPLYEQYF
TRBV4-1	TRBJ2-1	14	CASSQATVYNEQFF
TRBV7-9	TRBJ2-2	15	CASSLRGGSTGELFF
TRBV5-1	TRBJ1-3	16	CASSPTTGSSGNTIYF
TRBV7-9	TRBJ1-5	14	CASSFYGVDQPQHF
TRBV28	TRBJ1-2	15	CASSTGGATFYGYTF
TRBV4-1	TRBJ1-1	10	CASSQETVPF
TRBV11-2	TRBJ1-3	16	CASSLAWGPNGNTIYF
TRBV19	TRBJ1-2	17	CASSPNRQDREGLGYTF
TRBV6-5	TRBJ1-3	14	CASSWDLGGNTIYF
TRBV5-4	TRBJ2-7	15	CASSLDGGAPYEQYF
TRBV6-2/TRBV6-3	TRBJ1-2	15	CASSYRAQPSYGYTF
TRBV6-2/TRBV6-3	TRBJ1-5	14	CASSYSGGNQPQHF
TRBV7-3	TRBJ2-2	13	CASRLGLRGELFF